The 19 T cell receptor beta chains below all came from one sample that was sequenced in a study of blood T cell repertoires in COVID-19. The table came from immunoSEQ multiplex PCR; TCRdb's copy has only in-frame clones and leaves some out. The data show roughly 180,000 clones, with approximately 91% seen just once and 2.1% held by the top ten. Input material: peripheral blood. The receptors originated from a man aged 65 to 79 with active or convalescent COVID-19.

The chain links TRBV27 to TRBJ2-1; 12 bases align to TRBD2. V dropped 5 bases and J dropped 5; count of bases not matched to a gene: 7. Germline V gene lookup returns CDR1 MNHEY and CDR2 SMNVEV (reference sequence). The CDR3 loop spans 16 amino acids. This chain's CDR3 is CASSPGLAGPNNEQFF. The CDR3 nucleotides are TGTGCCAGCAGTCCTGGACTAGCGGGGCCTAACAATGAGCAGTTCTTC.

This clone was found once. The chain employs TRBV10-1 and TRBJ2-7; D might be TRBD2 (6 bases). V gave up 6 bases and J gave up 3 bases, with 18 bases separating them. Germline loops: CDR1 WNHNN, CDR2 SYGVQD (reference sequence). The CDR3 is made up of 15 amino acids. The CDR3 here is CASRTTRPWVYEQYF. CDR3 nucleotide sequence: TGCGCCAGCAGAACGACTAGACCTTGGGTCTACGAGCAGTACTTC.

V gene TRBV7-2 combines with J gene TRBJ2-3; D is ambiguous. The ends were cut back, 0 bases at V and 0 bases at J, with 7 bases in the middle. CDR3 size: 15 residues. The germline gives CDR1 SGHTA, CDR2 FQGNSA. In nucleotides, the CDR3 is TGTGCCAGCAGCTTAGCGCTGGCTAGCACAGATACGCAGTATTTT. The encoded protein is CASSLALASTDTQYF.

Remarks on this clone: The identical CDR3 is also encoded by other nucleotide sequences in the sample. The chain links TRBV4-3 to TRBJ2-7; 7 bases match TRBD1. Germline V CDR1 and CDR2: LGHNA, YSLEER. The CDR3 is made up of 15 amino acids. Trimming removed 1 base from V and 0 bases from J; junction bases left unmatched: 3. CDR3: CASSQVAGGSYEQYF. CDR3 nucleotides: TGCGCCAGCAGCCAAGTCGCAGGGGGCTCCTACGAGCAGTACTTC.

The V gene is TRBV5-1, the J gene TRBJ2-2; 7 nucleotides match TRBD2. Germline V gene sequence: CDR1 SGHRS, CDR2 YFSETQ. V lost 3 bases, J lost 5 bases, and 13 bases stayed unmatched. The CDR3 is 17 amino acids. In DNA form, the CDR3 reads TGCGCCAGCAGCTCGGGCCTCGGGCTAGCGGAAACCGGGGAGCTGTTTTTT. As protein: CASSSGLGLAETGELFF.

The rearrangement joins TRBV15 to TRBJ1-4; D is ambiguous. Germline V gene lookup returns CDR1 LNHNV and CDR2 YYDKDF (reference sequence). V was cut by 2 bases and J by 7 bases, with 14 bases left in between. The CDR3 contains 15 residues. CDR3 region: CATSRITVGSEKLFF. The CDR3, as DNA: TGTGCCACCAGCAGAATCACGGTAGGGAGTGAAAAACTGTTTTTT.

CDR3 amino acids: CASSYTRYEQYF. CDR3 nucleotides: TGTGCCAGCAGTTACACCCGGTACGAGCAGTACTTC. The J gene is TRBJ2-7, the V gene TRBV6-5; D is uncertain. Germline V lookup: CDR1 MNHEY, CDR2 SVGAGI. The CDR3 has 12 amino acids. V lost 2 bases and J 4 bases, leaving 6 bases between the germline ends.

The V and J genes are TRBV5-4 and TRBJ2-7, with D perhaps matching TRBD2 (7 bases). V was clipped by 3 bases and J by 7 bases, with 20 bases between them. CDR3 length: 15 residues. Germline V gives CDR1 SGHNT, CDR2 YYREEE (reference sequence). For the CDR3, the DNA is TGTGCCAGCAGCTGGGGGCGTGGGGGAGCGGGGGAGCAGTACTTC. As protein: CASSWGRGGAGEQYF.

This clone appeared a single time. V usage is TRBV24-1 and J usage is TRBJ2-1; 12 bases map to TRBD2. Looked up from germline, CDR1 is KGHDR and CDR2 is SFDVKD. The CDR3 covers 15 residues. The J segment lost 10 bases and the V segment lost 3 bases, leaving 6 bases of the junction unmatched. Written as DNA, the CDR3 is TGTGCCACCAGTGATAGGACTAGCGGGATCGGGGAGCAGTTCTTC. Translated, it gives CATSDRTSGIGEQFF.

This chain links TRBV28 with TRBJ1-2, with 12 bases matching TRBD1. V was pared by 0 bases and J by 4 bases, with 9 bases of the junction left unmatched. This CDR3 is 18 amino acids long. Germline assignment: CDR1 MDHEN and CDR2 SYDVKM. In DNA, the CDR3 is TGTGCCAGCAGTTTATGGCGAGGGACAGGGGGCCTGATCTATGGCTACACCTTC. Translating it yields CASSLWRGTGGLIYGYTF.

Only a few counts were recorded for this clone. Other DNA sequences in the sample encode the same CDR3. This chain links TRBV7-2 with TRBJ2-1, with TRBD2 matching over 10 bases. V dropped 2 bases and J dropped 3; count of bases not matched to a gene: 1. The germline CDR1 and CDR2 sequences are SGHTA and FQGNSA. This CDR3 has 15 residues. CDR3 sequence: CASSLLAGVYNEQFF. The CDR3 nucleotides read TGTGCCAGCAGCTTACTAGCGGGGGTCTACAATGAGCAGTTCTTC.

The sample holds one count of this clone. The V gene is TRBV3-1 (or the pseudogene TRBV3-2), the J gene TRBJ1-1, with no clear D. Per the germline V gene, CDR1 is LGHDT and CDR2 is YNNKEL (reference sequence). The CDR3 contains 13 residues. The V end lost 6 bases, the J end lost 2 bases, and 10 bases lay between the germline ends. The CDR3 protein is CASRRGHNTEAFF. CDR3 in DNA: TGTGCCAGCAGGCGCGGGCATAACACTGAAGCTTTCTTT.

The gene calls are TRBV27 and TRBJ1-6, with TRBD1 matching 7 bases. This CDR3 is built from 14 residues. V lost 4 bases and J lost 9; bases outside the gene matches: 6. Germline lookup yields CDR1 MNHEY and CDR2 SMNVEV (reference sequence). CDR3 DNA sequence: TGTGCCAGCAGTTCGGGACAGTTCAGTTCACCCCTCCACTTT. This codes for CASSSGQFSSPLHF.

This chain uses TRBV6-2 or TRBV6-3 with TRBJ2-1; TRBD1 is a possible D gene (6 bases). V dropped 5 bases and J dropped 7 bases, with 18 bases sitting between them. The CDR3 extends over 15 amino acids. Germline V gene lookup returns CDR1 MNHEY and CDR2 SVGEGT. CDR3 nucleotides: TGTGCCAGCAGTCAAACAGACCACAGGGAGAATGAGCAGTTCTTC. This translates into CASSQTDHRENEQFF.

This chain uses TRBV30 with TRBJ2-3, with D perhaps TRBD1 (5 bases). Germline V gene sequence: CDR1 GTSNPN, CDR2 SVGIG (reference sequence). Trimming removed 0 bases from V and 0 bases from J, with 10 bases in between. The CDR3 length is 15 residues. The CDR3, as DNA: TGTGCCTGGAGTGTTCAGGGTCTTAGCACAGATACGCAGTATTTT. Encoded protein: CAWSVQGLSTDTQYF.

The J gene is TRBJ2-1, the V gene TRBV7-2; 9 bases fit TRBD2. V trimming: 5 bases; J trimming: 8 bases; junction bases outside the gene matches: 10. Germline loops: CDR1 SGHTA, CDR2 FQGNSA. This CDR3 is 15 amino acids long. CDR3 sequence (DNA): TGTGCCAGCAGCCCGTCCGGCGGGAGGGCCGATGAGCAGTTCTTC. This sequence encodes CASSPSGGRADEQFF.

This sequence joins TRBV28 and TRBJ1-2, with 9 bases matching TRBD1. Germline-derived CDR1 and CDR2 are MDHEN and SYDVKM. The CDR3 is made up of 14 amino acids. V gave up 5 bases and J gave up 6 bases; unmatched junction bases: 7. The CDR3 DNA reads as TGTGCCAGCAGTCCGGGACAGGGAAGCCATGGCTACACCTTC. It translates to CASSPGQGSHGYTF.

The rearrangement links TRBV6-5 to TRBJ1-1; possible D gene TRBD1, 6 bases. Trimming removed 2 bases at V and 4 bases at J, with 8 bases between. The CDR3 runs to 13 residues. Germline CDR1 reads MNHEY; CDR2 reads SVGAGI. The chain's CDR3 is CASSYQGTTEAFF. CDR3 coding DNA: TGTGCCAGCAGTTACCAGGGGACCACTGAAGCTTTCTTT.

The rearrangement joins TRBV27 to TRBJ2-1, with D possibly TRBD2 on 6 matching bases. This CDR3 has 17 residues. Trimming took off 2 bases at V and 2 bases at J, with 16 bases between the two ends. Germline V gene lookup returns CDR1 MNHEY and CDR2 SMNVEV (reference sequence). CDR3 region: CASSLIGGAVPYNEQFF. In DNA, the CDR3 is TGTGCCAGCAGTTTAATTGGAGGGGCCGTTCCCTACAATGAGCAGTTCTTC.